A single sample gave rise to the 6 T cell receptor beta chains below, sequenced in a study of radiotherapy plus CTLA-4 blockade in lung cancer. Assay: immunoSEQ multiplex PCR; the TCRdb copy retains only in-frame clones and omits some. Of roughly 66,000 clones listed, about four fifths are singletons. Material: peripheral blood, obtained from a patient treated with radiotherapy plus ipilimumab. The source is a human donor with non-small cell lung cancer who had a partial response to radiotherapy plus ipilimumab.

This clone was seen once. The CDR3 sequence: CASSKIASGSCNEQFF. In DNA, the CDR3 is TGTGCCAGCAGCAAAATAGCTAGCGGGAGCTGCAATGAGCAGTTCTTC. The chain uses TRBV21-1 and TRBJ2-1; the table gives TRBD2 as D, unverified against the DNA. TRBV21-1 is given as a pseudogene. CDR3 length equals 16 residues.

The CDR3 is CASSSNGGTNQPQHF. CDR3 DNA: TGTGCCAGCAGTAGCAACGGAGGAACCAATCAGCCCCAGCATTTT. The chain couples TRBV2 to TRBJ1-5; no firm D call. There are 15 residues in the CDR3. Germline V gene data show CDR1 as SNHLY and CDR2 as FYNNEI. The germline V and J ends were trimmed by 5 bases and 3 bases, with 14 bases remaining between them.

The chain uses TRBV6-1 and TRBJ2-7, with D unclear. V shed 4 bases and J shed 3 bases, with 16 bases lying between them. Germline lookup yields CDR1 MNHNS and CDR2 SASEGT. The CDR3 runs to 15 residues. CDR3 DNA: TGTGCCAGCAGTGCTACTTCTTCGCCGGTCTACGAGCAGTACTTC. Residues: CASSATSSPVYEQYF.

DNA of the CDR3: TGTGCCAGCAGCCGTAAAAAAGTTGGCGGGGTGGAAGAGACCCAGTACTTC. This sequence encodes CASSRKKVGGVEETQYF. The gene calls are TRBV6-4 and TRBJ2-5; possible D gene TRBD2, 6 bases. The CDR3 runs 17 residues. Trimming took off 6 bases at V and 3 bases at J, with 23 bases between the two ends. Germline values: CDR1 MRHNA, CDR2 SNTAGT.

The chain uses TRBV7-3 and TRBJ2-3; 7 bases line up with TRBD2. Germline loops: CDR1 SGHTA, CDR2 FQGTGA. This CDR3 comprises 15 residues. Trimming at V came to 5 bases and at J to 0 bases, leaving 5 bases not matched to a gene. Here the CDR3 reads CASSRGGQSTDTQYF. The CDR3 nucleotides read TGTGCCAGCAGCCGGGGAGGGCAGAGCACAGATACGCAGTATTTT. Complete variable domain (other parts from reference TRBV7-3 and TRBJ2-3): GAGVSQTPSNKVTEKGKYVELRCDPISGHTALYWYRQSLGQGPEFLIYFQGTGAADDSGLPNDRFFAVRPEGSVSTLKIQRTERGDSAVYLCASSRGGQSTDTQYFGPGTRLTVL.

V and J are TRBV9 and TRBJ2-3; 8 positions match TRBD2. Germline CDR1 SGDLS, CDR2 YYNGEE. CDR3 length equals 17 residues. V trimming: 1 base; J trimming: 0 bases; junction bases outside the gene matches: 7. The CDR3 is CASSVLSGRASTDTQYF. CDR3 bases: TGTGCCAGCAGCGTACTCTCCGGGAGGGCTAGCACAGATACGCAGTATTTT.